This record concerns one T cell receptor (beta chain) sequence. Its antigen remains unknown. The sample belongs to a study of cytomegalovirus exposure and HLA in healthy donors. Study findings and constraints: Later, an analysis showed that TCR beta chains associated with HLA were more clonally expanded than others that were equally common.

Vbeta (60) and Jbeta (13) primers were used in the PCR. The data were produced by immunoSEQ multiplex PCR, yet TCRdb's version contains in-frame clones alone and is incomplete. The repertoire holds 40,000 to 45,000 clones, with about 85% as singletons. Germline V gene sequence: CDR1 MGHDK, CDR2 SYGVNS. The CDR3 has 15 amino acids. Trimming removed 4 bases from V and 9 bases from J, with 16 bases in between. Whereas donors were nominally healthy upon sampling, unrecorded immune exposures were probable. The sequence was obtained from a woman aged 40 to 55 in good health and CMV-seropositive. The V call is TRBV25-1, the J call TRBJ1-6; the D is unclear. Sequenced material: PBMCs. CDR3 sequence reads: CASSALSENTSPLHF. The CDR3 DNA is TGTGCCAGCAGTGCCCTCTCGGAGAACACTTCACCCCTCCACTTT.